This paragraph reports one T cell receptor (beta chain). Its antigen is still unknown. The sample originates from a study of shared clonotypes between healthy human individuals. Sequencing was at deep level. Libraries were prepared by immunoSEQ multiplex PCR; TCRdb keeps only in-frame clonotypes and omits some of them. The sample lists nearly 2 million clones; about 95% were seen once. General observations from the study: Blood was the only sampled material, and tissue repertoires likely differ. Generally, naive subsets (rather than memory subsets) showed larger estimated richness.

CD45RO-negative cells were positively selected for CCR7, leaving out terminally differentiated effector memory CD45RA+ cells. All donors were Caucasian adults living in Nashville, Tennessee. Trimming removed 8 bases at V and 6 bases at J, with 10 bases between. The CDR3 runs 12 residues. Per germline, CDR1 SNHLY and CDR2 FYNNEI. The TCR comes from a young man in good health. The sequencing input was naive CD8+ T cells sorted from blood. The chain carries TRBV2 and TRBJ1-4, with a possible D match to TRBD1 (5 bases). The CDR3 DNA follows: TGTGCCAGCGGGGGACCGGATGAAAAACTGTTTTTT. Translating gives CASGGPDEKLFF.